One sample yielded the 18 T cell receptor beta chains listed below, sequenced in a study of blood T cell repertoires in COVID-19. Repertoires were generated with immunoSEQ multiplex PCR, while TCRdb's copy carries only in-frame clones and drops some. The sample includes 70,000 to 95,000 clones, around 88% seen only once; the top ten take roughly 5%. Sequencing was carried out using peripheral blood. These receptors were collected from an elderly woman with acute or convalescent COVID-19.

In nucleotides, the CDR3 is TGTGCCAGCAGCTACCGGGACATTAGTGAAAAACTGTTTTTT. This codes for CASSYRDISEKLFF. The chain joins TRBV2 to TRBJ1-4, with D maybe TRBD1 (6 bases). Trimming took off 6 bases at V and 7 bases at J, with 15 bases between the two ends. CDR3 length: 14 residues. Per the germline V gene, CDR1 is SNHLY and CDR2 is FYNNEI.

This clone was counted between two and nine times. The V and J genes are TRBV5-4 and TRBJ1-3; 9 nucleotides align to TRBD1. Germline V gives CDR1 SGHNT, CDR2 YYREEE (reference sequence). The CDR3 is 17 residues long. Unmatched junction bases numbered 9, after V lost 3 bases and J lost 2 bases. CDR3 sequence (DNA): TGTGCCAGCAGCTCGACACTACAGGGGGCTGCTGGAAACACCATATATTTT. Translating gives CASSSTLQGAAGNTIYF.

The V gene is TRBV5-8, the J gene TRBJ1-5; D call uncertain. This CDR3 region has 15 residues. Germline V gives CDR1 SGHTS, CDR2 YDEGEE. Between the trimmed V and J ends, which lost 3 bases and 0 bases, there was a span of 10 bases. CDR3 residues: CASSSHEISNQPQHF. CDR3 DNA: TGTGCCAGCAGCTCGCATGAGATTAGCAATCAGCCCCAGCATTTT.

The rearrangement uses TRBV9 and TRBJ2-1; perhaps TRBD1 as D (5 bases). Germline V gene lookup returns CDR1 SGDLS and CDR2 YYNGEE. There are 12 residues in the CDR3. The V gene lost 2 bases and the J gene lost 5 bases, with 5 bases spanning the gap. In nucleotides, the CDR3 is TGTGCCAGCAGCGTCAGGGACAATGAGCAGTTCTTC. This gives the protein CASSVRDNEQFF.

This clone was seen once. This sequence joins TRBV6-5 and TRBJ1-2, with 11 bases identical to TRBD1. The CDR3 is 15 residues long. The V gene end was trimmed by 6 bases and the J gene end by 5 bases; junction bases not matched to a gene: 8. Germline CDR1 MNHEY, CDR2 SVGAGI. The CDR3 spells CASRSDRGRGYGYTF. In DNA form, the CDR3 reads TGTGCCAGCAGGTCGGACAGGGGGCGCGGATATGGCTACACCTTC.

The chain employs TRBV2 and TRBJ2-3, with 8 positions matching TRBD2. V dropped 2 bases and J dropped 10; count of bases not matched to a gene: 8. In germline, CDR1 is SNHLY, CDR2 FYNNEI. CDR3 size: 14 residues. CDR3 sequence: CASSETGSGVSQYF. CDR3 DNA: TGTGCCAGCAGTGAAACAGGTAGCGGGGTGTCGCAGTATTTT.

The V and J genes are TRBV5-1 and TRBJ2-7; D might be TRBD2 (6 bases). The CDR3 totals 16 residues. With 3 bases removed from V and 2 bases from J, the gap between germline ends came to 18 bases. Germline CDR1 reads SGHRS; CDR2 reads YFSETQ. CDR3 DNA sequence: TGCGCCAGCAGCTCCGCGAGGGAGGCAGGAGCCTACGAGCAGTACTTC. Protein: CASSSAREAGAYEQYF.

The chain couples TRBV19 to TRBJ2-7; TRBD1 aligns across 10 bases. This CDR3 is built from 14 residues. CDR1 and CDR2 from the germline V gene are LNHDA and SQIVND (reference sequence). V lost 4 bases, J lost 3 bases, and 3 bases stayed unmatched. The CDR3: CASSTTGGYYEQYF. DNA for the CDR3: TGTGCCAGTAGTACGACAGGGGGCTACTACGAGCAGTACTTC.

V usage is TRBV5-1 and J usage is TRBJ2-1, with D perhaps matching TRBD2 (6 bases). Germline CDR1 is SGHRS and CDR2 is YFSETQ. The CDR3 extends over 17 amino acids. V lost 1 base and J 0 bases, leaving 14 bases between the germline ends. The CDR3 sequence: CASSLNVGGLSYNEQFF. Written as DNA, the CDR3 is TGCGCCAGCAGCTTGAATGTGGGAGGTCTCTCCTACAATGAGCAGTTCTTC.

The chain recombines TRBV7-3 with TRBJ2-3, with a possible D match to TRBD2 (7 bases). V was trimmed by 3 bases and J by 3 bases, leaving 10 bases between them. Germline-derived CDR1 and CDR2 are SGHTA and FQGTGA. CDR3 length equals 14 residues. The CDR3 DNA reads TGTGCCAGCAGCTTTGAGGGGGGGACAGATACGCAGTATTTT. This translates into CASSFEGGTDTQYF.

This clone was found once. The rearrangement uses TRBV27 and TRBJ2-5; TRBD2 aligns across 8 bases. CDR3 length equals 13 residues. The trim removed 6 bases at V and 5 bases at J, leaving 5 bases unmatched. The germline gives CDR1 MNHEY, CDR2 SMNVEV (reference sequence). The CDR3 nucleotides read TGTGCCAGCAGCAGTACGGGGGGGGAGACCCAGTACTTC. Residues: CASSSTGGETQYF.

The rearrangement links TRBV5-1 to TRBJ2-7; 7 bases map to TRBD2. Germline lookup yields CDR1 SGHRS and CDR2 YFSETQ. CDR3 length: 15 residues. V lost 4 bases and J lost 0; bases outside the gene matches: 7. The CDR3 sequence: CASSREKRDSYEQYF. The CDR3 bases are TGCGCCAGCAGCAGAGAAAAGCGGGACTCCTACGAGCAGTACTTC. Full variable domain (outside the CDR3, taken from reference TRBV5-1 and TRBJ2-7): KAGVTQTPRYLIKTRGQQVTLSCSPISGHRSVSWYQQTPGQGLQFLFEYFSETQRNKGNFPGRFSGRQFSNSRSEMNVSTLELGDSALYLCASSREKRDSYEQYFGPGTRLTVT.

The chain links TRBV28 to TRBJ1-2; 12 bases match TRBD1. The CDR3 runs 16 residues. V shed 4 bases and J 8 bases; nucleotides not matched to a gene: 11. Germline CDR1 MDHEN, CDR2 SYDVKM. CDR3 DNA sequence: TGTGCCAGCAGTTCCTCGTGGGGACAGGGGGCGCGAGGCTACACCTTC. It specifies CASSSSWGQGARGYTF.

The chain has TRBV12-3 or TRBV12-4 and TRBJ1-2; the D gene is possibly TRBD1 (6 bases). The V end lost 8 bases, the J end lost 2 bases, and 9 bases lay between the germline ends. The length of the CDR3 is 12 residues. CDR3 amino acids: CASGQQNYGYTF. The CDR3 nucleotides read TGTGCCAGCGGACAGCAGAACTATGGCTACACCTTC.

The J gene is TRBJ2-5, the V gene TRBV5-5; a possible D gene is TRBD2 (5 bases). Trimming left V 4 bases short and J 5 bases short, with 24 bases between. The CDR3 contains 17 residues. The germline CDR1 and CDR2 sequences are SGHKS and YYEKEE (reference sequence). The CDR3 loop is CASSLQRVGGIGETQYF. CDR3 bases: TGTGCCAGCAGCCTTCAACGCGTAGGAGGTATAGGGGAGACCCAGTACTTC.

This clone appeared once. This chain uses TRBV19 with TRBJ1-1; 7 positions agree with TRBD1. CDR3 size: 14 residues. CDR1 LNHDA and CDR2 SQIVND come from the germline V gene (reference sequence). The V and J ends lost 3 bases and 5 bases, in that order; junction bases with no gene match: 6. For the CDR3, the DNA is TGTGCCAGTAGTATGTATGACAGGGCAACTGAAGCTTTCTTT. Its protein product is CASSMYDRATEAFF. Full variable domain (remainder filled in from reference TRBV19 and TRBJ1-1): DGGITQSPKYLFRKEGQNVTLSCEQNLNHDAMYWYRQDPGQGLRLIYYSQIVNDFQKGDIAEGYSVSREKKESFPLTVTSAQKNPTAFYLCASSMYDRATEAFFGQGTRLTVV.

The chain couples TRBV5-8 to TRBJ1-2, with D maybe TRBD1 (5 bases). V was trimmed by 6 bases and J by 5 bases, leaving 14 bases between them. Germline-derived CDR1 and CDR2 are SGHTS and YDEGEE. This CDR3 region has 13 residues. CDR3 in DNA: TGTGCCAGCACTCGACAGCAACTTTATGGCTACACCTTC. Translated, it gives CASTRQQLYGYTF. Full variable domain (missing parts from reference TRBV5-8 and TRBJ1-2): EAGVTQSPTHLIKTRGQQATLRCSPISGHTSVYWYQQALGLGLQFLLWYDEGEERNRGNFPPRFSGRQFPNYSSELNVNALELEDSALYLCASTRQQLYGYTFGSGTRLTVV.

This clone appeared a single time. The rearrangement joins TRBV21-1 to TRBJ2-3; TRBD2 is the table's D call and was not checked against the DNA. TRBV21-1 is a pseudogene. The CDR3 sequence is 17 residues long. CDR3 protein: CASSPQVGKRETDTQYF. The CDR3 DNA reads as TGTGCCAGCAGCCCCCAGGTAGGGAAGCGGGAAACAGATACGCAGTATTTT.